This T cell receptor (beta chain) appears in the sequencing data of a study of shared clonotypes between healthy human individuals. Study-wide results and limits: Non-shared clonotypes showed lower generation probabilities than clonotypes common to all four donors. The low donor count limited represented genetic and exposure-history diversity. Estimated clonotype richness was generally higher in naive than memory subsets.

Concerning this clone itself: Its specificity is not known.

As defined, naive CD8 cells were CD45RO-negative and positively selected for CCR7, with terminally differentiated effector memory CD45RA+ cells excluded. The CDR3 has 16 amino acids. V shed 2 bases, J shed 8 bases, and the junction held 13 bases outside the gene matches. Germline assignment: CDR1 SGDLS and CDR2 YYNGEE. Every subset had its genomic DNA shared out evenly among several immunoSEQ plates. Clones were read by immunoSEQ multiplex PCR, and TCRdb kept only the in-frame ones, dropping some. The data show 1.5 million to 2.5 million clones, approximately 94% seen once. The clonotype was recovered from a man between 18 and 35 years old in good health. The sample consisted of naive CD8+ T cells sorted from blood. The chain joins TRBV9 to TRBJ2-1, with 7 positions matching TRBD2. The CDR3 loop reads CASSVGESGMIDEQFF. CDR3 coding DNA: TGTGCCAGCAGCGTTGGGGAGAGCGGGATGATCGATGAGCAGTTCTTC. The full variable domain, rest sourced from reference TRBV9 and TRBJ2-1, is DSGVTQTPKHLITATGQRVTLRCSPRSGDLSVYWYQQSLDQGLQFLIQYYNGEERAKGNILERFSAQQFPDLHSELNLSSLELGDSALYFCASSVGESGMIDEQFFGPGTRLTVL.